These T cell receptor beta chains were read from a single sample in a study of blood T cell repertoires in COVID-19. TCRdb's table, derived via immunoSEQ multiplex PCR, lists solely in-frame clones and lacks some. This table has around 380,000 clones, approximately 80% appearing once. Sequencing used peripheral blood. Receptors were obtained from a human donor with acute or convalescent COVID-19. The donor label of this sample is uncertain. The CDR3 runs from the conserved cysteine through the conserved F or W. A D gene is named only where the DNA matches it firmly. Expanded clones are given a class, and other clones once, few, many or no size at all.

d_call cdr3_length j_call clone_size v_call cdr3_nt cdr3_aa
TRBD1 13 TRBJ2-7 - TRBV2 TGTGCCAGCGCCGGGACAGGGGCCTACGAGCAGTACTTC CASAGTGAYEQYF
- 14 TRBJ1-5 - TRBV2 TGTGCCAGCAGTGAAAACAGGGACAATCAGCCCCAGCATTTT CASSENRDNQPQHF
- 13 TRBJ2-5 - TRBV5-6 TGTGCCAGCAGCTTGGATGGAGAAGAGACCCAGTACTTC CASSLDGEETQYF
TRBD2 16 TRBJ2-3 - TRBV3-1/TRBV3-2 TGTGCCAGCAGCTTACTAGCGGGGGAAGGGGCAGATACGCAGTATTTT CASSLLAGEGADTQYF
TRBD2 16 TRBJ2-1 few TRBV7-6 TGTGCCAGCAGCTTAGAGCGCGGGAGGATCTACAATGAGCAGTTCTTC CASSLERGRIYNEQFF
- 13 TRBJ1-4 - TRBV12-3/TRBV12-4 TGTGCCAGCAGCTTAGGAGTACCGGAAAAACTGTTTTTT CASSLGVPEKLFF
- 15 TRBJ1-3 - TRBV5-1 TGCGCCAGCAGCTTGACTCCCCGAGGTGGAAACACCATATATTTT CASSLTPRGGNTIYF
TRBD1 16 TRBJ1-2 - TRBV2 TGTGCCTCAAGCGGGGGGCTTTACAGGGGTGGTCGGGGCTACACCTTC CASSGGLYRGGRGYTF
TRBD2 16 TRBJ2-1 - TRBV7-9 TGTGCCAGCAGCCTCCGGACTAGCGGGGCCCCCAATGAGCAGTTCTTC CASSLRTSGAPNEQFF
- 13 TRBJ1-2 - TRBV3-1/TRBV3-2 TGTGCCAGCAGCCCTACGGGAAAGTATGGCTACACCTTC CASSPTGKYGYTF
TRBD1 15 TRBJ1-2 - TRBV9 TGTGCCAGCAGCCCCCGGACAGGCTTTAACTATGGCTACACCTTC CASSPRTGFNYGYTF
- 15 TRBJ1-1 - TRBV21-1 TGTGCCAGCAGCAAAGAGGAGGGTGTCGGCACTGAAGCTTTCTTT CASSKEEGVGTEAFF
- 15 TRBJ1-5 - TRBV5-5 TGTGCCAGCAGCCTGGAGGAGGGACGCAATCAGCCCCAGCATTTT CASSLEEGRNQPQHF
- 11 TRBJ1-2 - TRBV28 TGTGCCAGCAGTTCTATTGGCAGGGCAACCTTC CASSSIGRATF
- 15 TRBJ2-1 - TRBV19 TGTGCCAGTACCGCCTTGGGCGGGATGTTAGATGAGCAGTTCTTC CASTALGGMLDEQFF
TRBD2 19 TRBJ2-1 - TRBV10-3 TGTGCCATCAGTGCGACCGGGACTAGCGGGGGGATTTCCTACAATGAGCAGTTCTTC CAISATGTSGGISYNEQFF
TRBD2 15 TRBJ2-1 - TRBV29-1 TGCAGCGTTGAACGGCTAGCGGGAGGAACAAATGAGCAGTTCTTC CSVERLAGGTNEQFF
TRBD2 17 TRBJ2-1 - TRBV28 TGTGCCAGCAGTCGCGGGAGGCCCAGGGGCGCCTACAATGAGCAGTTCTTC CASSRGRPRGAYNEQFF
- 18 TRBJ1-1 few TRBV18 TGTGCCAGCTCACCTTACATGCAATATTCAGGAATGAACACTGAAGCTTTCTTT CASSPYMQYSGMNTEAFF
- 13 TRBJ1-1 - TRBV6-6 TGTGCCAGCAGCCGTACAGTACTTGATGAAGCTTTCTTT CASSRTVLDEAFF
TRBD2 18 TRBJ2-1 few TRBV3-1/TRBV3-2 TGTGCCAGCAGCCATAAACGCCCGGGACTAGCGGGGAACAATGAGCAGTTCTTC CASSHKRPGLAGNNEQFF
TRBD2 17 TRBJ2-1 - TRBV6-4 TGTGCCACCGTGACTTCAAATCGGGAGGGCTCCTACAATGAGCAGTTCTTC CATVTSNREGSYNEQFF
TRBD1 14 TRBJ2-5 few TRBV30 TGTGCCGGGACAGGGAGTGGGGGGCAAGAGACCCAGTACTTC CAGTGSGGQETQYF
- 15 TRBJ1-1 - TRBV7-7 TGTGCCAGCGTCTTATCCCCGGGAGGGAGTACTGAAGCTTTCTTT CASVLSPGGSTEAFF
- 13 TRBJ1-5 many TRBV28 TGTGCCAGCAGTGTATTCTCCAATCAGCCCCAGCATTTT CASSVFSNQPQHF
TRBD1 16 TRBJ1-1 - TRBV7-2 TGTGCCAGCAGCTTTGGGACAGGGGGCCGGAACACTGAAGCTTTCTTT CASSFGTGGRNTEAFF
- 13 TRBJ2-1 - TRBV6-4 TGTGCCAGCAGTGACGGAGTCCACAATGAGCAGTTCTTC CASSDGVHNEQFF
- 15 TRBJ1-6 - TRBV11-2 TGTGCCAGCAGCTTATCCGGCGGAACTAATTCACCCCTCCACTTT CASSLSGGTNSPLHF
- 16 TRBJ2-2 - TRBV18 TGTGCCAGCTCCCCGACCGACAGGCGTAACACCGGGGAGCTGTTTTTT CASSPTDRRNTGELFF